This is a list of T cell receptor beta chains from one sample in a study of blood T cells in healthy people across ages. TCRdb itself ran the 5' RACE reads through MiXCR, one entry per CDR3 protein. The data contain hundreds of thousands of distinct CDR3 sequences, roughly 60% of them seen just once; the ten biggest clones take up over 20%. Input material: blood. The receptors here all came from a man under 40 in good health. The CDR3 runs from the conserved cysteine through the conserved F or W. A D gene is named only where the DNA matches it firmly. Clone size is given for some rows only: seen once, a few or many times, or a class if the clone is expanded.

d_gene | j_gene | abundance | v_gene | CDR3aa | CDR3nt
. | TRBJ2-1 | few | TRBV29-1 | CSVLAQSGAYNEQFF | TGCAGCGTTTTGGCACAGTCTGGGGCCTACAATGAGCAGTTCTTC
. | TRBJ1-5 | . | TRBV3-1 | CASSPSPGGYQPQHF | TGTGCCAGCAGCCCATCTCCTGGAGGGTATCAGCCCCAGCATTTT
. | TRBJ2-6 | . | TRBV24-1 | CATSGPGNSGANVLTF | TGTGCCACCAGTGGGCCAGGGAACTCTGGGGCCAACGTCCTGACTTTC
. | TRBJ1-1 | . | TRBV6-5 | CASRPGRGVNTEAFF | TGTGCCAGCAGGCCAGGAAGGGGTGTCAACACTGAAGCTTTCTTT
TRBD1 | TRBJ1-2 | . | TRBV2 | CASSYVTGGAGYTF | TGTGCCAGCAGTTACGTGACAGGGGGCGCAGGCTACACCTTC
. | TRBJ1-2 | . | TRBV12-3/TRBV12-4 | CASSRRTASYGYTF | TGTGCCAGCAGCCGAAGGACAGCTTCGTATGGCTACACCTTC
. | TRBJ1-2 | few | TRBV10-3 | CAIRVPVNYGYTF | TGTGCCATCAGAGTTCCCGTGAACTATGGCTACACCTTC
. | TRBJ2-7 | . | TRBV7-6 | CASSLEWGVGEQYF | TGTGCCAGCAGCTTAGAGTGGGGGGTTGGCGAGCAGTACTTC
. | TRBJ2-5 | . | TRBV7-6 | CASSLAVPLKETQYF | TGTGCCAGCAGCTTAGCGGTTCCGCTTAAAGAGACCCAGTACTTC
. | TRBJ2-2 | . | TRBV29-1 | CSVGGLAAGELFF | TGCAGCGTTGGGGGGCTAGCGGCCGGGGAGCTGTTTTTT
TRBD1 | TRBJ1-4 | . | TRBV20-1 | CSAPGGLRREKLFF | TGCAGTGCCCCAGGGGGGCTACGGCGGGAAAAACTGTTTTTT
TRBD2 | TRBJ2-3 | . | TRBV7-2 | CASSAYSGGNTDTQYF | TGTGCCAGCAGCGCCTATAGCGGGGGGAACACAGATACGCAGTATTTT
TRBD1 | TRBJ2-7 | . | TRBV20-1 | CSASGQGPGQQYF | TGCAGTGCCTCGGGACAGGGCCCAGGACAGCAGTACTTC
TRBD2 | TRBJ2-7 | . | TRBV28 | CASSRLADSYEQYF | TGTGCCAGCAGTAGGCTAGCGGACTCCTACGAGCAGTACTTC
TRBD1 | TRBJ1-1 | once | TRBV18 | CASSPSGTGGGGTEAFF | TGTGCCAGCTCACCGTCCGGGACAGGGGGCGGCGGCACTGAAGCTTTCTTT
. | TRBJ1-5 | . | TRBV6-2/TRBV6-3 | CASSYGGHSTQHF | TGTGCCAGCAGTTACGGGGGCCATTCGACCCAGCATTTT
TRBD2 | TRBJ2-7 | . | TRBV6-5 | CASRTTKAGSFYEQYF | TGTGCCAGCAGAACCACGAAAGCGGGAAGCTTCTACGAGCAGTACTTC
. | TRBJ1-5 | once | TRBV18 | CASSPLENQPQHF | TGTGCCAGCTCACCACTAGAGAATCAGCCCCAGCATTTT
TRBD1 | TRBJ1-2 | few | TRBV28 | CASRGTGDLAYGYTF | TGTGCCAGCAGGGGGACAGGCGACTTAGCCTATGGCTACACCTTC
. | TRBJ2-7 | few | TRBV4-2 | CASSQDIGSYYEQYF | TGTGCCAGCAGCCAAGATATAGGGTCTTACTACGAGCAGTACTTC
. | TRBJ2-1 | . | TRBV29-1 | CSVEDGRQYNEQFF | TGCAGCGTTGAAGATGGTAGACAGTACAATGAGCAGTTCTTC
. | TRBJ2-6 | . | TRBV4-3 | CASSRPRTGISGANVLTF | TGCGCCAGCAGCCGGCCACGAACAGGGATTTCGGGGGCCAACGTCCTGACTTTC
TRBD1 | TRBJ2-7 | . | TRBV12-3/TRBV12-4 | CASSARQGGYNEQYF | TGTGCCAGCAGTGCTCGACAGGGGGGCTACAATGAGCAGTACTTC
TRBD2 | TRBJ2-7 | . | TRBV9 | CASSVAIAGSIYEQYF | TGTGCCAGCAGCGTTGCTATAGCGGGTAGTATATACGAGCAGTACTTC
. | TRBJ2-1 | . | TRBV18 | CASSPTDTYNEQFF | TGTGCCAGCTCACCGACTGATACGTACAATGAGCAGTTCTTC
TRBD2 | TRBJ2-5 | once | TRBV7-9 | CASRSGTSPAETQYF | TGTGCCAGCAGGTCCGGGACTAGCCCCGCAGAGACCCAGTACTTC
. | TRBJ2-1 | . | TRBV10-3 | CAISESTGSYNEQFF | TGTGCCATCAGTGAGTCTACGGGATCCTACAATGAGCAGTTCTTC
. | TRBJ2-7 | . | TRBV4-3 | CASSQDPSFFYEQYF | TGCGCCAGCAGCCAAGATCCTAGCTTCTTCTACGAGCAGTACTTC
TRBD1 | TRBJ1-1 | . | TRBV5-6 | CASSSWTGYTEAFF | TGTGCCAGCAGCTCTTGGACAGGCTACACTGAAGCTTTCTTT
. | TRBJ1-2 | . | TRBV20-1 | CSAREYGYTF | TGCAGTGCTAGAGAGTATGGCTACACCTTC
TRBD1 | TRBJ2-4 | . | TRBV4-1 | CASSWTGENIQYF | TGCGCCAGCTCCTGGACAGGCGAAAACATTCAGTACTTC
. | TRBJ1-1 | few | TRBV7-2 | CASSLGAGNTEAFF | TGTGCCAGCAGCTTAGGAGCGGGGAACACTGAAGCTTTCTTT
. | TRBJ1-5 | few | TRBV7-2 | CASSHNSGVEQPQHF | TGTGCCAGCAGCCACAATTCAGGGGTCGAGCAGCCCCAGCATTTT
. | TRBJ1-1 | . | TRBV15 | CATSPDPSDTEAFF | TGTGCCACCAGCCCTGACCCCTCGGACACTGAAGCTTTCTTT
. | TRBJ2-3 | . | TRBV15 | CATSRTGGTDTQYF | TGTGCCACCAGCAGAACTGGAGGCACAGATACGCAGTATTTT